This TCR beta chain was captured in a study of T cell changes during pregnancy in multiple sclerosis. This CDR3 has 17 amino acids. Looked up from germline, CDR1 is MNHEY and CDR2 is SMNVEV (reference sequence). V gave up 5 bases and J gave up 3 bases; unmatched junction bases: 9. The assay was immunoSEQ multiplex PCR, and TCRdb's table has in-frame clones only and misses some. The sample holds about 40,000 clones, more than 85% seen once. Sample: CD4+ T cells from peripheral blood mononuclear cells, taken in the second trimester of pregnancy. The rearrangement links TRBV27 to TRBJ2-3; 12 nucleotides line up with TRBD2. The TCR was taken from a female donor in good health, enrolled as a control in a pregnancy study. CDR3 sequence (DNA): TGTGCCAGCAGTCCGACTAGCGGGAGCTATTGGACAGATACGCAGTATTTT. Amino acid sequence: CASSPTSGSYWTDTQYF.